Given below is one T cell receptor (beta chain) in context. Its antigen is unknown. No base quality information exists; no much larger clone differs at one position. The entry originates in a study of the immune and genomic landscape of osteosarcoma (dated by TCRdb to 2020 to 2022). Regarding the complete study: The overall cohort was composed of roughly 50 pediatric and adult patients with high-grade osteosarcoma, and a median age at diagnosis of roughly 25 years (range about 5-81) was recorded. Patients in the overall cohort were approximately 63% male, and roughly 80% presented with localized disease at diagnosis. The study aimed to explain the limited clinical activity of immune checkpoint inhibitors in osteosarcoma. TCR sequencing results were integrated with transcriptome, protein array and immunostaining data to characterize the osteosarcoma immunogenomic landscape. A few patients contributed two samples from the same tumor site. To define immunogenic potential, the study profiled osteosarcoma specimens using whole genome, RNA and T-cell receptor sequencing along with immunohistochemistry and reverse phase protein arrays. Poor-risk disease was overrepresented in the cohort, as 73% of patients had an unfavorable pathologic response to standard therapy and around 67% were deceased.

The ImmunoSEQ Assay (Adaptive Biotechnologies) was used to immunosequence the CDR3 regions of the TCR beta chain. Concerning the study's data processing: TCRB rearrangements, read counts, read proportions and gene usage were exported through the ImmunoSEQ Analyzer platform. Using productive rearrangements, T-cell clonality was calculated as 1 minus Pielou's evenness. In the clonal space homeostasis analysis, clonotypes were binned as rare, small, medium, large or hyperexpanded (0.01 to 1 of the repertoire). TCR productive clonality was compared across immune clusters C1, C2 and C3 using the Wilcoxon rank sum test. TCRdb limited this immuneACCESS table to in-frame rearrangements with V and J called. A share of clones is missing; checked studies link under half to unresolved V genes, and the rest is unexplained. That table furnishes V, J and clone size, whereas the DNA furnished D and trimming. Here the sample has roughly 1,400 clones; under 75% occur a single time. Around a sixth of the sample lies in the top ten.

Specimens were post-treatment primary, local recurrence and metastasis tumors from poor-prognosis patients. The metastasis specimens were resected osteosarcoma lung metastases that had been frozen. Broad study findings and their caveats: Higher TCR productive clonality was observed in the immune-hot C3 cluster than in the cold C1 cluster, although TCR productive clonality remained low overall. No statistical method determined sample size because osteosarcoma is rare and all possible samples were collected. Overall, productive TCR clonality was low, with a mean of 0.09 and a maximum of 0.3, which suggests limited clonal expansion of T cells. Clonality benchmarks came from external normal skin and healthy peripheral blood data rather than matched normal tissue. Alongside the frozen tumor specimens, matched blood was collected from only a couple of patients. In five cases a single hyperexpanded clone dominated the repertoire, and each of those five cases had fewer than 100 T-cell clonotypes.

From the cysteine through the phenylalanine, the CDR3 covers 17 amino acids. The read is trimmed to its CDR3 DNA, 51 bases read in frame from base 1. Rearrangement joined TRBV21-1 to TRBJ2-7; the table assigns TRBD1, which was not confirmed against the DNA. TRBV21-1 is an annotated pseudogene. This clonotype was obtained from a boy younger than 18 with osteosarcoma. The age is the age at diagnosis. The sequenced sample was metastatic tumor tissue from the lung. In light of the paper, this sample's cell subset or site label describes: lung metastasis of osteosarcoma. In nucleotide form, the sequence is TGTGCCAGCAGCAAAGGACTCAATGGGGACAGGGTGTGGAGGCAGTACTTC. Translated, this gives CASSKGLNGDRVWRQYF.